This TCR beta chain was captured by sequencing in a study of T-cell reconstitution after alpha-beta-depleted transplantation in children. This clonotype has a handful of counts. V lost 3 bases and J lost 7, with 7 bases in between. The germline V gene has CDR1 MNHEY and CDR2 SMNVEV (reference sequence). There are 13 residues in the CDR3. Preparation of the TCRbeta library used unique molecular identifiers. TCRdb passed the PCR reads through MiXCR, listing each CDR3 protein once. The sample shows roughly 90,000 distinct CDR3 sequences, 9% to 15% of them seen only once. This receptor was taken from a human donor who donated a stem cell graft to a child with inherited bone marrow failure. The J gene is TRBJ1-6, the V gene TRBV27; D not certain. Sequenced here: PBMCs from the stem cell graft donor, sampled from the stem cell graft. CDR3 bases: TGTGCCAGCAGTTTCGGCAGAAATTCACCCCTCCACTTT. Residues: CASSFGRNSPLHF.